The text below deals with one TCR beta chain. Produced via immunoSEQ multiplex PCR; TCRdb's table is partial and in-frame only. Here the sample spans some 660,000 clones, 87% being singletons. This entry belongs to a study of shared T cell receptors in the human thymus. CDR1 is MNHEY, CDR2 SMNVEV, per germline (reference sequence). Deletions cut 5 bases from V and 2 bases from J, with 16 bases between. This CDR3 is built from 15 residues. In addition, the sample was reused for a study of human thymus T cells. That paper states: Thymic and blood repertoires appeared to carry a bias in their V and J gene usage. Related research described thymic repertoires that were highly overlapping among unrelated individuals.

The clonotype originates from a boy under two years old with a congenital heart defect. Sequences were obtained from thymocytes. The rearrangement uses TRBV27 and TRBJ2-7; tentatively, D is TRBD1 (6 bases). The CDR3 spells CASSANRDNPYEQYF. Here the CDR3 DNA reads TGTGCCAGCAGTGCCAACCGGGACAACCCCTACGAGCAGTACTTC.